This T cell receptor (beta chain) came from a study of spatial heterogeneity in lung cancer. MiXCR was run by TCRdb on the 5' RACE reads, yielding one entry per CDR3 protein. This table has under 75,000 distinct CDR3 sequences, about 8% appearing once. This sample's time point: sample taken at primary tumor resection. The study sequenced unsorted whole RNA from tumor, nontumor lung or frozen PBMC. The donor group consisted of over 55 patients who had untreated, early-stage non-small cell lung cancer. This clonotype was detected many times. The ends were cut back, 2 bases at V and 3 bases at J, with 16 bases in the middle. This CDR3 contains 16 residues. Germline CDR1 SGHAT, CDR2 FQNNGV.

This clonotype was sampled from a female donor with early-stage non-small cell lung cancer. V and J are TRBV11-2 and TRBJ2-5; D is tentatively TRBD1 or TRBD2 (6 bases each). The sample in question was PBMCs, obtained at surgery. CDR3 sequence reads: CASSLRGVESKETQYF. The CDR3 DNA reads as TGTGCCAGCAGCTTAAGGGGGGTTGAATCTAAAGAGACCCAGTACTTC.